Listed below are T cell receptor beta chains from one sample, sequenced in a study of beta chain features in type 1 diabetes. TCRdb's table, derived via immunoSEQ multiplex PCR, lists solely in-frame clones and lacks some. This sample yields hundreds of thousands of clones, of which about a sixth are seen a single time; around 0.02% belongs to the top ten. The sequenced sample was naive CD4+ T cells from blood. Receptor source: a woman between 18 and 29 years old in good health. The CDR3 runs from the conserved cysteine through the conserved F or W. Fields, in order: V gene, J gene, CDR3 protein.

V: TRBV7-8
J: TRBJ2-7
CDR3: CASSLGGTLSYEQYF

V: TRBV10-3
J: TRBJ2-7
CDR3: CAISRTAYYEQYF

V: TRBV19
J: TRBJ2-4
CDR3: CASSIDRGNQRAKNIQYF

V: TRBV28
J: TRBJ2-2
CDR3: CASRHLRGYSTGELFF

V: TRBV28
J: TRBJ2-7
CDR3: CASNERWEPSGKYEQYF

V: TRBV15
J: TRBJ2-1
CDR3: CATRQYNEQFF

V: TRBV18
J: TRBJ2-1
CDR3: CASSLLAGGFNEQFF

V: TRBV7-2
J: TRBJ2-1
CDR3: CASSPGTSGRPSNRLEQFF

V: TRBV7-9
J: TRBJ2-3
CDR3: CASSLGKLAGPRSTDTQYF

V: TRBV5-1
J: TRBJ2-5
CDR3: CASSSPDRVQETQYF

V: TRBV7-2
J: TRBJ2-7
CDR3: CASSVYEQYF

V: TRBV29-1
J: TRBJ1-5
CDR3: CSVAGVGQPQHF

V: TRBV5-1
J: TRBJ2-1
CDR3: CASSSRVGQSYYNEQFF

V: TRBV5-1
J: TRBJ2-5
CDR3: CASSPGLQAREVQYF

V: TRBV5-8
J: TRBJ2-6
CDR3: CASSLGQVGANVLTF

V: TRBV7-2
J: TRBJ2-1
CDR3: CASSFPGLDLNEQFF

V: TRBV9
J: TRBJ2-7
CDR3: CASSGGGSYEQYF

V: TRBV2
J: TRBJ2-7
CDR3: CASSEFVTSYEQYF

V: TRBV2
J: TRBJ1-3
CDR3: CASSGELNTIYF

V: TRBV11-1
J: TRBJ2-5
CDR3: CASSAVGWRGEETQYF

V: TRBV6-6
J: TRBJ1-5
CDR3: CASSLRQYQPQHF

V: TRBV21-1
J: TRBJ2-3
CDR3: CASSGVLGQSTDTQYF

V: TRBV19
J: TRBJ2-4
CDR3: CASSIGAVNIQYF

V: TRBV27
J: -
CDR3: CASSSRVVSGSPSYEQYF

V: TRBV27
J: TRBJ2-5
CDR3: CASSLGRYQETQYF

V: TRBV11-3
J: TRBJ2-2
CDR3: CASRGTGNTGELFF

V: TRBV11-1
J: TRBJ2-5
CDR3: CASSSGQGPPGQETQYF

V: TRBV4-3
J: TRBJ2-5
CDR3: CASSQEMGQSTQYF

V: TRBV18
J: TRBJ2-1
CDR3: CASSSLLTQGPLNEQFF

V: TRBV4-3
J: TRBJ2-3
CDR3: CASSQDGQRTDTQYF

V: TRBV5-1
J: TRBJ2-1
CDR3: CASSWGATRFNEQFF

V: TRBV29-1
J: TRBJ1-4
CDR3: CSAWTAFNEKLFF

V: TRBV6-5
J: TRBJ2-2
CDR3: CASSYGTRNTGELFF

V: TRBV21-1
J: TRBJ2-1
CDR3: CASSKAVGAKQFF

V: TRBV6-5
J: TRBJ1-2
CDR3: CASSYSTGSSGYTF

V: TRBV13
J: TRBJ1-1
CDR3: CASSTEQGADTEAFF

V: TRBV10-3
J: TRBJ2-3
CDR3: CAISESGGLRSTDTQYF

V: TRBV23-1
J: TRBJ2-7
CDR3: CASSQSLQAEQYF

V: TRBV9
J: TRBJ2-6
CDR3: CASSVGEGIGANVLTF

V: TRBV7-9
J: TRBJ1-4
CDR3: CASSATANNEKLFF

V: TRBV5-1
J: TRBJ1-2
CDR3: CASSFRGNYGYTF

V: TRBV6-5
J: TRBJ2-7
CDR3: CASSSDRGRALYF

V: TRBV7-6
J: TRBJ2-1
CDR3: CASSFGGWDYNEQFF

V: TRBV27
J: TRBJ2-7
CDR3: CASSLFMDRTYEQYF

V: TRBV9
J: TRBJ1-2
CDR3: CASSVVWVNYGYTF

V: TRBV7-9
J: TRBJ1-2
CDR3: CASSLSGGRYGYTF

V: TRBV7-2
J: TRBJ2-3
CDR3: CASSLIRGWAQYF

V: TRBV28
J: TRBJ2-5
CDR3: CASSLDPGETQYF

V: TRBV4-3
J: TRBJ2-1
CDR3: CASSQGAPTGGKIF

V: TRBV29-1
J: TRBJ2-4
CDR3: CSVVRPGVDIQYF

V: TRBV9
J: TRBJ1-6
CDR3: CASSVRQEGSPLHF

V: TRBV7-7
J: TRBJ2-2
CDR3: CASSRGQNTGELFF

V: TRBV29-1
J: TRBJ2-7
CDR3: CSPMTLALITSYEQYF